The sequence of this T cell receptor beta chain was determined in a study of PD-L1 blockade in urothelial cancer. Germline V gives CDR1 LNHDA, CDR2 SQIVND (reference sequence). The CDR3 has 15 amino acids. V dropped 6 bases and J dropped 7 bases, with 21 bases sitting between them. Only in-frame clones appear in the TCRdb table, and some are missing; sequencing was by immunoSEQ multiplex PCR. Counted here are 100,000 to 150,000 clones, roughly 82% occurring once; the ten biggest clones make up about 2.4%. Time point meaning: peripheral blood 6 weeks after treatment start. The V call is TRBV19, the J call TRBJ1-2; possibly TRBD1 for D (6 bases). The sequence was obtained from a man over 45 with urothelial cancer. Sequenced material: PBMCs, taken around atezolizumab (anti-PD-L1) treatment. The CDR3 DNA reads TGTGCCAGTAGAAGGACAGAGGTGGAGGTTGCTGGCTACACCTTC. Protein sequence: CASRRTEVEVAGYTF.